The T cell receptor beta chain under discussion was sequenced for a study of regulatory T cells in long-lasting Graves disease. Whole-study context: With positive TSH receptor antibodies and over 5 years of antithyroid drugs, Graves' disease was considered persistent. Study outcomes and limitations: A reduction in accuracy may have resulted from the small sample size. Peripheral blood alone, not thyroid tissue, underwent study.

Time point specified: persistent/refractory GD, antithyroid drugs over 5 years with positive TRAb. Generation of the TCR library employed RNA extracted from PBMCs. Arm-PCR of CDR3 regions and iRepertoire HTBI primers were the basis on which TCR beta libraries were built. Original data processing: Analysis of the samples identified more than 60 TRBV and roughly 15 TRBJ segments. Via MiXCR, TCRdb re-called the multiplex PCR reads, giving one row per CDR3 protein. V and J calls and clone size were set by TCRdb, not the authors. The data show roughly 400,000 distinct CDR3 sequences, about 20% seen once. Germline-derived CDR1 and CDR2 are MNHEY and SVGEGT. The CDR3 runs to 17 residues. J was trimmed by 1 base and V by 2 bases; bases with no gene match: 10. There are a few counts of this clonotype. Its antigen remains unknown.

The sample consisted of peripheral blood mononuclear cells (PBMCs), taken when the disease was refractory, from a patient treated with antithyroid drugs. The receptor's source is a female donor with Graves disease. The rearrangement joins TRBV6-2 or TRBV6-3 to TRBJ2-5; 7 bases are shared with TRBD2. Here the CDR3 reads CASSYVLGEGSQETQYF. Here the CDR3 DNA reads TGTGCCAGCAGTTACGTCCTTGGGGAGGGGAGCCAAGAGACCCAGTACTTC.